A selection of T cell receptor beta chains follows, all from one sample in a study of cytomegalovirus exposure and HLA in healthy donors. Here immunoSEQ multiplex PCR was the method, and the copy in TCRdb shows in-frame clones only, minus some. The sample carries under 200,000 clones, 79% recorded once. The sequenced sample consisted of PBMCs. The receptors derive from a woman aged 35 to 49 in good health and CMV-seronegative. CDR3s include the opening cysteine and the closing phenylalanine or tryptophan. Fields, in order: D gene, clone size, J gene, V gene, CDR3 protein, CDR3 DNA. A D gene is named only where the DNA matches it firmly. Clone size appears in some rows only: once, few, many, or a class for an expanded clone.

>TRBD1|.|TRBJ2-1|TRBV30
CAWSVPDRGYNEQFF
TGTGCCTGGAGTGTACCCGACAGGGGATACAATGAGCAGTTCTTC
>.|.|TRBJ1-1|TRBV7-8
CASSLLALGALNTEAFF
TGTGCCAGCAGCTTACTAGCTTTAGGTGCCTTGAACACTGAAGCTTTCTTT
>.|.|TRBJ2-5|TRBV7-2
CASSHNSPTILETQYF
TGTGCCAGCAGCCACAACAGCCCCACCATCTTAGAGACCCAGTACTTC
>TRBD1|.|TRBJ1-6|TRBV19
CASSPRQGPTSPLHF
TGTGCCAGTAGTCCCAGACAGGGACCCACTTCACCCCTCCACTTT
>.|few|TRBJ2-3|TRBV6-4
CASSATHTDTQYF
TGTGCCAGCAGTGCGACTCACACAGATACGCAGTATTTT
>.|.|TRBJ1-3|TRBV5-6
CASSRGVSSGNTIYF
TGTGCCAGCAGCCGGGGGGTGTCTTCCGGAAACACCATATATTTT
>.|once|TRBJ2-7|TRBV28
CASSPLRAPWYEQYF
TGTGCCAGCAGTCCACTCCGTGCCCCGTGGTACGAGCAGTACTTC
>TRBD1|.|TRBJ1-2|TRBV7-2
CASSLATGQAYGYTF
TGTGCCAGCAGCTTAGCGACAGGACAGGCCTATGGCTACACCTTC
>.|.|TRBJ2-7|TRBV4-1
CASSPSNSPGNYEQYF
TGCGCCAGCAGCCCCTCTAACTCGCCCGGGAACTACGAGCAGTACTTC
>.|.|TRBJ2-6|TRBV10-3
CAISDYVAGANVLTF
TGTGCCATCAGTGATTATGTTGCTGGGGCCAACGTCCTGACTTTC
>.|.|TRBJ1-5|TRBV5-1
CASSLVWTKPSNQPQHF
TGCGCCAGCAGCTTGGTGTGGACAAAACCTAGCAATCAGCCCCAGCATTTT
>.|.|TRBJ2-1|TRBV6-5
CASSSSDSDSYNEQFF
TGTGCCAGCAGTTCATCGGACTCCGACTCCTACAATGAGCAGTTCTTC
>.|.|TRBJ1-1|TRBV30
CAWSSWGGMNTEAFF
TGTGCCTGGAGTAGCTGGGGGGGAATGAACACTGAAGCTTTCTTT
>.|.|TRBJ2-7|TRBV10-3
CAIRPTGGEQYF
TGTGCCATCAGACCGACAGGAGGAGAGCAGTACTTC
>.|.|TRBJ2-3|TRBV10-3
CAISEPRGVTDTQYF
TGTGCCATCAGTGAGCCCAGGGGGGTCACAGATACGCAGTATTTT
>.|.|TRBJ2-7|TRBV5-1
CASSSRDTSYEQYF
TGCGCCAGCAGCTCGAGGGACACCTCCTACGAGCAGTACTTC